These T cell receptor beta chains were read from a single sample in a study of vaccination effects on CD4 cells after COVID-19. Their antigen targets remain unknown. Some clones are missing from TCRdb's copy, which holds only in-frame ones; the method was immunoSEQ multiplex PCR. Among tens of thousands of clones, about 80% were seen once, and the ten largest hold 1.2%. Sequences were derived from CD4+ T cells from PBMCs cultured with HCoV-229E spike peptides, sampled after COVID-19 vaccination. These receptors all come from a human donor who received a COVID-19 vaccine. CDR3s include the opening cysteine and the closing phenylalanine or tryptophan. The order of the fields is V gene, clone size, D gene, J gene, CDR3 DNA, CDR3 protein. D genes are given only for firm matches. Clone size is stated in some rows and not others, as once, few, many or a class when expanded.

TRBV12-5	few	.	TRBJ2-5	TGTGCTAGTGGTTTGATACTAGGCAAGGCAGAGACCCAGTACTTC	CASGLILGKAETQYF
TRBV28	.	.	TRBJ2-1	TGTGCCAGCAGCCCACAGGGTGGGCAGCAGTTCTTC	CASSPQGGQQFF
TRBV11-2	.	.	TRBJ2-2	TGTGCCAGCAGCTTAAACGGGGGAGGCACCGGGGAGCTGTTTTTT	CASSLNGGGTGELFF
TRBV19	.	.	TRBJ1-6	TGTGCCAGTAGTCCACCCGAGAGATCCTATAATTCACCCCTCCACTTT	CASSPPERSYNSPLHF
TRBV6-1	.	.	TRBJ2-2	TGTGCCAGCAGTGAGCACAGCACCGGGGAGCTGTTTTTT	CASSEHSTGELFF
TRBV24-1	.	TRBD2	TRBJ2-3	TGTGCCACCAGCCTAGCGGGGGCCCACTTCACAGATACGCAGTATTTT	CATSLAGAHFTDTQYF
TRBV2	.	.	TRBJ2-5	TGTGCCAGCAGTGAAGGCCAGCCCAAAGAGACCCAGTACTTC	CASSEGQPKETQYF
TRBV30	.	TRBD1	TRBJ2-2	TGTGCCTGGAGCCCTTGGGACAGCACCGGGGAGCTGTTTTTT	CAWSPWDSTGELFF
TRBV6-5	.	.	TRBJ2-2	TGTGCCGCAACGATCGGGGGGCCGAACACCGGGGAGCTGTTTTTT	CAATIGGPNTGELFF
TRBV19	.	TRBD1	TRBJ2-3	TGTGCCAGTAGTCCTCCGGGACAGGGCCCAGATACGCAGTATTTT	CASSPPGQGPDTQYF
TRBV5-6	.	.	TRBJ2-5	TGTGCCAGCAGCTTGGCTATAGGGGTGGAGACCCAGTACTTC	CASSLAIGVETQYF
TRBV18	few	.	TRBJ1-1	TGTGCCAGCTCACGCGACAGGAGTGAAGCTTTCTTT	CASSRDRSEAFF
TRBV7-8	.	.	TRBJ1-2	TGTGCCAGCAGCGCGGACAGAATTAACTATGGCTACACCTTC	CASSADRINYGYTF
TRBV5-4	few	TRBD2	TRBJ2-5	TGTGCCAGCAGCCCCTTTCAGGCGGGGGGGCTGCTAGGGACCCAGTACTTC	CASSPFQAGGLLGTQYF
TRBV6-5	.	TRBD1	TRBJ2-2	TGTGCCAGCAGGGTACAGGGGGCGCTCACCGGGGAGCTGTTTTTT	CASRVQGALTGELFF
TRBV29-1	.	.	TRBJ1-3	TGCAGCGTTCACGCAGGGGCTGGAAACACCATATATTTT	CSVHAGAGNTIYF
TRBV14	few	.	TRBJ2-2	TGTGCCAGCAGCCAGCAGAGAGGCGCCGGGGAGCTGTTTTTT	CASSQQRGAGELFF
TRBV13	.	TRBD2	TRBJ2-5	TGTGCCAGCAGCTTAGGGTTTGCGGCTAGCGGGGAAGAGACCCAGTACTTC	CASSLGFAASGEETQYF
TRBV21-1	.	.	TRBJ1-2	TGTGCCAGCAGCAAATGGGACAGGCCTCTCCTCTATGGCTACACCTTC	CASSKWDRPLLYGYTF
TRBV6-1	once	.	TRBJ1-2	TGTGCCAGCAGTGAAATCGGGGGGACCGAAAACTATGGCTACACCTTC	CASSEIGGTENYGYTF
TRBV7-8	.	TRBD1	TRBJ1-1	TGTGCCAGCAGCTCCCGACAGGGGGCAAACACTGAAGCTTTCTTT	CASSSRQGANTEAFF
TRBV2	.	.	TRBJ2-4	TGTGCCAGCAAGGACAGCAAAAACATTCAGTACTTC	CASKDSKNIQYF
TRBV5-5	.	.	TRBJ1-1	TGTGCCAGCAGCTCGTACCACGGGAACACTGAAGCTTTCTTT	CASSSYHGNTEAFF
TRBV28	.	.	TRBJ2-3	TGTGCCAGCAGTTCGGTTACGCAGTATTTT	CASSSVTQYF
TRBV5-1	few	TRBD1	TRBJ2-6	TGCGCCAGCAGCTACGGGACAGTTGGTGGGGCCAACGTCCTGACTTTC	CASSYGTVGGANVLTF
TRBV19	.	TRBD1	TRBJ1-1	TGTGCCAGTAGTAATAGGGGGACAGGGCCCACTGAAGCTTTCTTT	CASSNRGTGPTEAFF
TRBV5-1	once	.	TRBJ1-2	TGCGCCAGCAGCTTGGATTTAAACAACGGGGGCTACACCTTC	CASSLDLNNGGYTF
TRBV4-2	.	.	TRBJ2-5	TGTGCCAGCAGCCAGTCTACAGTGGGACAAGAGACCCAGTACTTC	CASSQSTVGQETQYF
TRBV2	.	.	TRBJ1-4	TGTGCCAGCAGAGGGAGGGCGTCGGGTGAAAAACTGTTTTTT	CASRGRASGEKLFF
TRBV10-3	once	.	TRBJ2-3	TGTGCCATCAGTGAGTCCGCTGTTATGGATACGCAGTATTTT	CAISESAVMDTQYF
TRBV4-2	few	.	TRBJ1-3	TGTGCCAGCAGGCCACAGGGAGAGTCTGGAAACACCATATATTTT	CASRPQGESGNTIYF
TRBV3-1/TRBV3-2	once	.	TRBJ1-1	TGTGCCAGCAGCCAAGTCCCAGAAGCCACTGAAGCTTTCTTT	CASSQVPEATEAFF
TRBV30	.	.	TRBJ1-2	TGTGCCTGGAGTGAGGAAGGGGGCTACACCTTC	CAWSEEGGYTF
TRBV18	.	.	TRBJ1-2	TGTGCCAGCTCACCAAATGGGAGAGGGGACGGCTACACCTTC	CASSPNGRGDGYTF
TRBV5-1	.	TRBD1	TRBJ2-5	TGCGCCAGCAGCCCTACCGGGACAGGGGAAGAGACCCAGTACTTC	CASSPTGTGEETQYF
TRBV11-3	.	TRBD2	TRBJ2-2	TGTGCCAGCAGCTTAGGGACTAGCGCGAACACCGGGGAGCTGTTTTTT	CASSLGTSANTGELFF
TRBV18	.	.	TRBJ1-1	TGTGCCAGCTCACGGACGGGGGATAGCACTGAAGCTTTCTTT	CASSRTGDSTEAFF
TRBV7-2	.	.	TRBJ1-6	TGTGCCAGCAGCTTACTAAGCTCCTATAATTCACCCCTCCACTTT	CASSLLSSYNSPLHF
TRBV28	.	.	TRBJ1-5	TGTGCCAGCAGTTGGCAGATCAATCAGCCCCAGCATTTT	CASSWQINQPQHF
TRBV6-5	.	.	TRBJ1-1	TGTGCCAGCAGACAGGTTTTGAACACTGAAGCTTTCTTT	CASRQVLNTEAFF
TRBV6-5	.	.	TRBJ1-3	TGTGCCAGCAGTCGCTCGACTGGAAACACCATATATTTT	CASSRSTGNTIYF
TRBV7-2	.	.	TRBJ1-6	TGTGCCAGCAGCTCCCGGGCGGGGGGAGACTGGTCCTATAATTCACCCCTCCACTTT	CASSSRAGGDWSYNSPLHF
TRBV2	.	.	TRBJ1-3	TGTGCCAGCAGTGAAACAGGGACTGGAAACACCATATATTTT	CASSETGTGNTIYF
TRBV6-5	.	.	TRBJ1-5	TGTGCCAGCAGTTATTCGACCCAGGGGTACAGTCAGCCCCAGCATTTT	CASSYSTQGYSQPQHF
TRBV30	.	.	TRBJ2-1	TGTGCCTGGAGTCCGGGACTGTACAATGAGCAGTTCTTC	CAWSPGLYNEQFF
TRBV24-1	.	.	TRBJ1-1	TGTGCCACCAGTGATCCACAGGGAACTGAAGCTTTCTTT	CATSDPQGTEAFF
TRBV7-3	.	.	TRBJ2-1	TGTGCCAGCAGCTTAAGTGGGGCCTACAATGAGCAGTTCTTC	CASSLSGAYNEQFF
TRBV27	.	.	TRBJ2-5	TGTGCCAGCAGTTTCCTACCCGCGACAGGCCAAGAGACCCAGTACTTC	CASSFLPATGQETQYF
TRBV10-1	.	TRBD1	TRBJ1-1	TGCGCCAGCAGTGAGTCCTGGGGACAGGGGAAAGCTTTCTTT	CASSESWGQGKAFF